The present T cell receptor (beta chain) was sequenced within a study of T cell repertoires in cytomegalovirus infection (dated by TCRdb to the late 2010s). Concerning the study at large: The HLA type of each donor mattered for the analysis, because public TCR beta signatures pointed to carriage of CMV infection along with the matching HLA type. On the study overall, not on this receptor specifically: Carriers of CMV infection plus the relevant HLA type were discriminated by the cumulative frequency of public TCR beta family members in the study cohort and in an independent approximately 350-donor cohort. The ex vivo response was dominated by HLA-C-restricted CMV-specific TCR beta clonotypes, and the single most frequent clonotype in two of eight donors was supplied by these HLA-C-restricted clonotypes.

Sequencing was carried out with an Illumina HiSeq 1500. TCRdb reprocessed the public reads (quality trimming at Q25 with fastp, clone calling with MiXCR) and kept in-frame beta chains. CDR3 protein duplicates are merged, each entry listing the most common genes and DNA. The sample profile shows 630,000 or so distinct CDR3 sequences; roughly 26% of them were found once. The top ten hold around 8% of the sample. The CDR3 measures 15 amino acids from cysteine to phenylalanine. Kept here is only the CDR3 DNA, which spans 45 bases and is read in frame from base 1. The germline V gene gives CDR1 as SGHTA and CDR2 as FQGNSA. At the junction V is shortened by 4 bases and J by 0 bases, with 13 bases in between. In this sample, this clonotype turned up many times. Its antigen is not yet known. No much larger clonotype is one base removed from it; base qualities were not supplied.

The sample was CD8+ T cells from PBMCs. This TCR was recovered from a human donor in good health (CMV status not recorded). Some clones in this sample may be carry-over from other donors' samples. The rearrangement joined TRBV7-2 to TRBJ2-7; TRBD2 could be the D gene, as 5 bases match. The CDR3 protein is CASSSFLGSSYEQYF. The DNA sequence reads TGTGCCAGCAGCTCCTTCCTTGGGAGCTCCTACGAGCAGTACTTC.